This note documents a single TCR beta chain sequence. No antigen is known for it. These data originate in a study of shared clonotypes between healthy human individuals. The study, taken as a whole, reports: What limited the represented genetic and exposure-history diversity was the small number of donors.

Unsorted PBMC DNA sequencing spanned ten immunoSEQ deep assay plates. This table comes from immunoSEQ multiplex PCR, and its TCRdb copy is limited to in-frame clones, with some not included. Among around 510,000 clones, 70% to 80% were seen once, and the ten largest hold 12%. CDR1 is MGHDK and CDR2 is SYGVNS in the germline V gene. This CDR3 spans 12 amino acids. Trimming pared 7 bases from V and 2 bases from J, leaving 8 bases between. V is TRBV25-1 and J is TRBJ2-5, with D perhaps being TRBD1 or TRBD2 (5 bases each). The sequencing input was PBMCs. The TCR comes from a woman in her forties in good health. Some clones in this sample may be carry-over from other donors' samples. CDR3 nucleotide sequence: TGTGCCAGCACGGGACCTCAAGAGACCCAGTACTTC. This sequence encodes CASTGPQETQYF.